Listed here is a single TCR beta chain. This entry comes from a study of shared clonotypes between healthy human individuals. Background on the study: Contributing individuals were a couple of females and three males aged 18 to 49. Researchers assigned three CD4 naive, three CD4 memory, two CD8 naive and one CD8 memory plate to each donor.

The study separated CD4+ cells into CD45RA+ naive and CD45RA-negative memory subsets. Using immunoSEQ multiplex PCR, the repertoire was profiled, and TCRdb retains in-frame clones only, with some absent. Here the sample spans 2,100,000 or so clones, approximately 95% being singletons. The source material was naive CD4+ T cells sorted from blood. Subset reported: CD45RA+ positively selected. The clonotype comes from a young man in good health.

CDR3 DNA: TGTGCCAGCAGTTTCCGGGACGGACTCTATGGCTACACCTTC. Protein product: CASSFRDGLYGYTF. The J gene is TRBJ1-2, the V gene TRBV27; TRBD1 is a possible D gene (5 bases). Germline loops: CDR1 MNHEY, CDR2 SMNVEV (reference sequence). Trimming shortened V by 3 bases and J by 4 bases, and 12 bases separated the two germline ends. This CDR3 is built from 14 residues.